This TCR beta chain was sequenced during a study of T cell repertoires in ileal Crohn's disease. Study-level points and caveats: High-frequency clones were more common in sorted CD8 than CD4 cells.

This table comes from immunoSEQ multiplex PCR, and its TCRdb copy is limited to in-frame clones, with some not included. The sample lists 2,000 or so clones, 80% to 90% seen once, with roughly 6.6% in the top ten. Time point specified: neoterminal ileum biopsy at postoperative endoscopy, about 6 months after surgery. The CDR3 contains 13 residues. CDR1 SGHAT and CDR2 FQNNGV come from the germline V gene. Trimming shortened V by 1 base and J by 3 bases, and 6 bases separated the two germline ends. This clone was counted only a few times. The antigen remains unidentified. This receptor was obtained from an adult with Crohn's disease. The specimen was ileal tissue. The chain couples TRBV11-2 to TRBJ1-2; D unclear. Written as DNA, the CDR3 is TGTGCCAGCAGCTTAGCCGGAGACTATGGCTACACCTTC. It specifies CASSLAGDYGYTF.